Each of the 21 T cell receptor beta chains below was sequenced from the same sample in a study of OX40 agonist ivuxolimab in advanced cancers. TCRdb's copy holds only in-frame clones and misses some; the assay was immunoSEQ multiplex PCR. The sample yields about 80,000 clones, about 92% seen once. Sequenced material: CD4+ or CD8+ T cells sorted from blood, taken in a trial of the OX40 agonist ivuxolimab. These receptors came from an adult with an advanced solid tumor such as melanoma, head and neck, liver or kidney cancer.

V and J are TRBV25-1 and TRBJ2-5; D not resolved. V was clipped by 3 bases and J by 3 bases, with 14 bases between them. CDR1 MGHDK and CDR2 SYGVNS come from the germline V gene. The length of the CDR3 is 15 residues. The CDR3 here is CASSDLVGPEETQYF. The CDR3 bases are TGTGCCAGCAGTGACCTAGTTGGGCCTGAAGAGACCCAGTACTTC. The whole variable domain, remainder taken from reference TRBV25-1 and TRBJ2-5, is EADIYQTPRYLVIGTGKKITLECSQTMGHDKMYWYQQDPGMELHLIHYSYGVNSTEKGDLSSESTVSRIRTEHFPLTLESARPSHTSQYLCASSDLVGPEETQYFGPGTRLLVL.

The chain recombines TRBV7-8 with TRBJ1-2, with D possibly matching TRBD1 (5 bases). Trimming left V 0 bases short and J 9 bases short, with 11 bases between. The CDR3 sequence is 13 residues long. CDR1 is SGHVS and CDR2 is FQNEAQ in the germline V gene. The CDR3 DNA sequence: TGTGCCAGCAGCTTAGCCGCAGGGAGGAGCTACACCTTC. Translation gives CASSLAAGRSYTF.

V is TRBV5-1 and J is TRBJ2-2; 7 nucleotides match TRBD1. V was clipped by 2 bases and J by 4 bases; unmatched bases: 2. Germline-derived CDR1 and CDR2 are SGHRS and YFSETQ. There are 14 residues in the CDR3. The CDR3 loop reads CASSLNRGTGELFF. In DNA, the CDR3 is TGCGCCAGCAGCTTAAACAGGGGCACCGGGGAGCTGTTTTTT.

The chain recombines TRBV7-2 with TRBJ2-1, with TRBD2 matching 9 bases. Germline-derived CDR1 and CDR2 are SGHTA and FQGNSA. This CDR3 has 13 residues. The V and J ends lost 3 bases and 15 bases, in that order; junction bases with no gene match: 9. The CDR3 loop reads CASSFDAGGPRFF. The CDR3 DNA sequence: TGTGCCAGCAGCTTCGATGCGGGAGGGCCTCGGTTCTTC.

The count of this clone is one. The chain uses TRBV11-2 and TRBJ1-5; D gene uncertain. There are 14 residues in the CDR3. CDR1 and CDR2 (germline): SGHAT, FQNNGV. Trimming cost V 1 base and J 3 bases, with 7 bases left between them. This CDR3 reads CASSLGGDNQPQHF. The CDR3, as DNA: TGTGCCAGCAGCTTAGGGGGTGACAATCAGCCCCAGCATTTT.

V gene TRBV2 combines with J gene TRBJ2-3; 7 nucleotides line up with TRBD1. There are 14 residues in the CDR3. The V and J ends lost 10 bases and 2 bases, in that order; junction bases with no gene match: 9. Germline assignment: CDR1 SNHLY and CDR2 FYNNEI. The CDR3 sequence: CATYLDRNTDTQYF. For the CDR3, the DNA is TGTGCCACCTACCTGGACAGGAACACAGATACGCAGTATTTT.

The chain combines TRBV25-1 with TRBJ1-1, with D possibly matching TRBD1 (5 bases). Germline CDR1 reads MGHDK; CDR2 reads SYGVNS. V lost 5 bases and J lost 3, with 13 bases in between. The CDR3 contains 14 residues. CDR3: CASSRDRRDTEAFF. CDR3 in DNA: TGTGCCAGCAGTCGGGACCGTAGGGACACTGAAGCTTTCTTT.

This chain uses TRBV11-2 with TRBJ2-5, with D perhaps matching TRBD1 or TRBD2 (5 bases each). V lost 4 bases and J 5 bases, leaving 14 bases between the germline ends. CDR3 size: 14 residues. Germline values: CDR1 SGHAT, CDR2 FQNNGV. The CDR3 reads CASSSPAREETQYF. The DNA for the CDR3 is TGTGCCAGCAGCTCGCCGGCCAGGGAGGAGACCCAGTACTTC.

This clone has only one observation. The chain combines TRBV9 with TRBJ2-3, with D tentatively TRBD2 (6 bases). Looked up from germline, CDR1 is SGDLS and CDR2 is YYNGEE. Trimming left V 4 bases short and J 1 base short, with 13 bases between. The CDR3 runs to 15 residues. This CDR3 reads CASSPRSGGTDTQYF. Written as DNA, the CDR3 is TGTGCCAGCAGCCCCCGTAGCGGCGGCACAGATACGCAGTATTTT.

The rearrangement uses TRBV5-8 and TRBJ2-5, with a possible D match to TRBD2 (5 bases). Trimming removed 3 bases at V and 4 bases at J, with 10 bases between. This CDR3 contains 13 residues. Germline CDR1 and CDR2: SGHTS and YDEGEE. This CDR3 is CASSYRGRETQYF. The CDR3 DNA follows: TGTGCCAGCAGCTATCGAGGGCGAGAGACCCAGTACTTC.

The chain employs TRBV7-2 and TRBJ2-7; D is undetermined. Per the germline V gene, CDR1 is SGHTA and CDR2 is FQGNSA. The V and J ends lost 5 bases and 1 base respectively, with 6 bases between them. The CDR3 contains 12 residues. The CDR3 DNA reads as TGTGCCAGCAGCCGCCTATCCTACGAGCAGTACTTC. It yields the protein CASSRLSYEQYF.

This clone occurred once. Sequence at one end of the junction differs from germline and may be a read error. The CDR3 DNA follows: TGTGCTAGCAGCTTGGTCCTAGCGGCCCAAGAGACCCAGTACTTC. Translated: CASSLVLAAQETQYF. The chain links TRBV7-7 to TRBJ2-5; 7 bases line up with TRBD2. This CDR3 is 15 amino acids long. Germline CDR1 SSHAT, CDR2 FNYEAQ (reference sequence).

This chain links TRBV29-1 with TRBJ2-7; TRBD1 might be the D (6 bases). Per the germline V gene, CDR1 is SQVTM and CDR2 is ANQGSEA. V lost 5 bases, J lost 0 bases, and 17 bases lay in between. The CDR3 contains 15 residues. The CDR3 region is CSVQLSTGSSYEQYF. The CDR3 DNA follows: TGCAGCGTTCAATTATCTACAGGGTCCTCCTACGAGCAGTACTTC.

The J gene is TRBJ2-2, the V gene TRBV4-1; 8 bases fit TRBD2. From germline, CDR1 is MGHRA and CDR2 YSYEKL. The CDR3 length is 18 residues. V shed 0 bases, J shed 4 bases, and the junction held 10 bases outside the gene matches. The CDR3 nucleotides are TGCGCCAGCAGCCAAGATGCGGGCGGGAGGACACGCACCGGGGAGCTGTTTTTT. Protein product: CASSQDAGGRTRTGELFF.

The V and J genes are TRBV5-4 and TRBJ2-3; 10 nucleotides agree with TRBD2. With V trimmed by 3 bases and J by 2 bases, 15 bases remained unmatched. Germline V lookup: CDR1 SGHNT, CDR2 YYREEE (reference sequence). CDR3 size: 19 residues. CDR3 bases: TGTGCCAGCAGCTCTGGAGGGAGGCTAGCGGGAGTGACCACAGATACGCAGTATTTT. Translated: CASSSGGRLAGVTTDTQYF.

The rearrangement links TRBV19 to TRBJ1-5; possibly TRBD1 for D (5 bases). Per germline, CDR1 LNHDA and CDR2 SQIVND (reference sequence). The germline V and J ends were trimmed by 6 bases and 7 bases, with 16 bases remaining between them. This CDR3 has 14 amino acids. Here the CDR3 reads CASRSGTSGQPQHF. CDR3 sequence (DNA): TGTGCCAGTAGGTCCGGGACCTCGGGACAGCCCCAGCATTTT.

This clone appeared a few times. V is TRBV4-1 and J is TRBJ2-2; no definite D call. The CDR3 totals 14 residues. CDR1 MGHRA and CDR2 YSYEKL come from the germline V gene. V lost 1 base and J lost 1, with 4 bases in between. CDR3 sequence reads: CASSQAGNTGELFF. In DNA form, the CDR3 reads TGCGCCAGCAGCCAAGCGGGGAACACCGGGGAGCTGTTTTTT.

V usage is TRBV19 and J usage is TRBJ1-1; no clear D gene. The germline V gene encodes CDR1 LNHDA and CDR2 SQIVND (reference sequence). There are 13 residues in the CDR3. The ends were cut back, 4 bases at V and 5 bases at J, with 11 bases in the middle. The CDR3: CASSNWLQTEAFF. CDR3 DNA sequence: TGTGCCAGTAGTAATTGGTTGCAGACTGAAGCTTTCTTT.

The V gene is TRBV27, the J gene TRBJ2-3; D unresolved. CDR1 and CDR2 (germline): MNHEY, SMNVEV (reference sequence). Trimming pared 7 bases from V and 2 bases from J, leaving 13 bases between. The CDR3 runs 14 residues. CDR3 sequence reads: CASKFQGSTDTQYF. The CDR3, as DNA: TGTGCCAGCAAATTCCAAGGTTCCACAGATACGCAGTATTTT.

The genes are TRBV18 and TRBJ2-2, with D possibly TRBD1 on 5 matching bases. V shed 6 bases and J shed 2 bases, with 16 bases lying between them. Germline V lookup: CDR1 KGHSH, CDR2 LQKENI. This CDR3 has 16 residues. CDR3 sequence: CASSRTYDSNTGELFF. In DNA, the CDR3 is TGTGCCAGCTCTCGGACCTATGACAGTAACACCGGGGAGCTGTTTTTT.

This clone has only one observation. The chain employs TRBV6-5 and TRBJ2-5; a possible D gene is TRBD2 (6 bases). CDR3 length: 15 amino acids. V was cut by 0 bases and J by 1 base, with 9 bases left in between. Looked up from germline, CDR1 is MNHEY and CDR2 is SVGAGI. This chain's CDR3 is CASSYSFGGQETQYF. Written as DNA, the CDR3 is TGTGCCAGCAGTTACTCGTTCGGGGGCCAAGAGACCCAGTACTTC.